This is a list of T cell receptor beta chains from one sample in a study of blood T cell repertoires in COVID-19. Assay used: immunoSEQ multiplex PCR; TCRdb lists only in-frame clones, some missing. In the table there are approximately 350,000 clones, roughly four fifths of which are singletons. Sequencing used PBMCs or T cells enriched from blood (not recorded which). The receptors here all came from a woman between 45 and 65 years old who had recovered from COVID-19. The CDR3 runs from the conserved cysteine through the conserved F or W. Each record gives: D gene, V gene, J gene, clone size, CDR3 protein, CDR3 DNA. D genes are given only for firm matches. Clone size, where shown, is once, few, many, or a class for clones that have expanded.

-	TRBV19	TRBJ2-7	few	CASSGAPGLWEQYF	TGTGCCAGTTCAGGGGCCCCCGGTCTTTGGGAGCAGTACTTC
-	TRBV3-1/TRBV3-2	TRBJ2-1	-	CASNSMTLNNEQFF	TGTGCCAGCAATAGTATGACTCTTAACAATGAGCAGTTCTTC
TRBD2	TRBV3-1/TRBV3-2	TRBJ2-3	-	CASSHTGTSESTDTQYF	TGTGCCAGCAGCCACACCGGGACTAGCGAAAGCACAGATACGCAGTATTTT
-	TRBV29-1	TRBJ1-1	-	CSVEDLRGNRNTEAFF	TGCAGCGTTGAAGATCTTCGGGGAAACCGGAACACTGAAGCTTTCTTT
-	TRBV14	TRBJ2-1	-	CASSQGVAVLRGEQFF	TGTGCCAGCAGCCAAGGGGTAGCGGTTCTACGGGGTGAGCAGTTCTTC
TRBD2	TRBV7-2	TRBJ2-3	-	CASSLDLAGGGYF	TGTGCCAGCAGCTTAGACCTAGCGGGAGGAGGGTATTTT
-	TRBV4-3	TRBJ2-2	-	CASSQAVATSPGELFF	TGCGCCAGCAGCCAAGCAGTCGCAACTAGTCCCGGGGAGCTGTTTTTT
TRBD1	TRBV5-6	TRBJ2-3	-	CATAPRQGIISRKYF	TGTGCCACCGCGCCCCGACAGGGGATAATCAGCAGGAAGTATTTT
-	TRBV23-1	TRBJ1-2	-	CASSHREDGYTF	TGCGCCAGCAGTCACCGGGAGGATGGCTACACCTTC
-	TRBV18	TRBJ1-6	-	CASSPTGGVYNSPLHF	TGTGCCAGCTCACCAACGGGGGGCGTGTATAATTCACCCCTCCACTTT
-	TRBV5-1	TRBJ1-1	few	CATSNGGPSSEAFF	TGCGCCACCTCGAACGGGGGGCCTAGCTCTGAAGCTTTCTTT
TRBD2	TRBV2	TRBJ2-5	once	CASKGGGQQETQYF	TGTGCCAGCAAAGGCGGGGGGCAACAAGAGACCCAGTACTTC